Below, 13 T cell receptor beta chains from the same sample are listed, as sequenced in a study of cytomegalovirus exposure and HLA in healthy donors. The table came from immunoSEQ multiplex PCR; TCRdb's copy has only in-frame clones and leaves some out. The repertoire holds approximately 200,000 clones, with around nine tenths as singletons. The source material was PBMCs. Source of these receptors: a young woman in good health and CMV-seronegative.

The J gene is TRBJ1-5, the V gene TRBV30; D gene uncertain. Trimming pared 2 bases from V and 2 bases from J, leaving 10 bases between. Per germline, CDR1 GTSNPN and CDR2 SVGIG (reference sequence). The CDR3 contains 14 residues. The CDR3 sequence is CAWSSGLGNQPQHF. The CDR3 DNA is TGTGCCTGGAGTTCAGGACTTGGCAATCAGCCCCAGCATTTT. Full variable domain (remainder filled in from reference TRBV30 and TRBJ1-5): SQTIHQWPATLVQPVGSPLSLECTVEGTSNPNLYWYRQAAGRGLQLLFYSVGIGQISSEVPQNLSASRPQDRQFILSSKKLLLSDSGFYLCAWSSGLGNQPQHFGDGTRLSIL.

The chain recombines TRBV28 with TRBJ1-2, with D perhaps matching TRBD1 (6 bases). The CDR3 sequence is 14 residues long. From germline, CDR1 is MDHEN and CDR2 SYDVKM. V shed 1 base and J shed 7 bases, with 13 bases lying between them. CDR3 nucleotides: TGTGCCAGCAGTTTATACATGGGGGCTTTTGGCTACACCTTC. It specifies CASSLYMGAFGYTF.

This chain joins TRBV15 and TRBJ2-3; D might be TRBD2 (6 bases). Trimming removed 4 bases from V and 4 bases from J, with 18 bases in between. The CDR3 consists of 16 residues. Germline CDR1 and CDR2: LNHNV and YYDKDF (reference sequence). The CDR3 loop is CATSTRTTLVADTQYF. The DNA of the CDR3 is TGTGCCACCAGCACTCGGACTACCCTGGTGGCAGATACGCAGTATTTT. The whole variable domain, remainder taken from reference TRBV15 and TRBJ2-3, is DAMVIQNPRYQVTQFGKPVTLSCSQTLNHNVMYWYQQKSSQAPKLLFHYYDKDFNNEADTPDNFQSRRPNTSFCFLDIRSPGLGDTAMYLCATSTRTTLVADTQYFGPGTRLTVL.

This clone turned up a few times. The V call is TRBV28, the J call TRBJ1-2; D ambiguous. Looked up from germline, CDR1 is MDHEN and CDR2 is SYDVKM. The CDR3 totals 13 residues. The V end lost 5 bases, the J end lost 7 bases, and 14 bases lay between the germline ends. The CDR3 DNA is TGTGCCAGCAGTCCCCTTGGGGAGGGTGGCTACACCTTC. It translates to CASSPLGEGGYTF.

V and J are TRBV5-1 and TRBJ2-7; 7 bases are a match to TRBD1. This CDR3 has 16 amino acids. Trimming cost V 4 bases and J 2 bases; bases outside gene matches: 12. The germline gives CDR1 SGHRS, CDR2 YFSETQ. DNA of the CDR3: TGCGCCAGCAGCGTCCCCTCGGGTCAGGGGGCCTACGAGCAGTACTTC. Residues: CASSVPSGQGAYEQYF.

CDR3 in amino acids: CASSLRVDRLYGYTF. Here the CDR3 DNA reads TGTGCCAGCAGCTTGCGCGTTGATCGACTCTATGGCTACACCTTC. The chain carries TRBV5-6 and TRBJ1-2; no clear D. Germline V gene sequence: CDR1 SGHDT, CDR2 YYEEEE. Trimming took 1 base from V and 4 from J, leaving 14 bases between them. This CDR3 has 15 amino acids.

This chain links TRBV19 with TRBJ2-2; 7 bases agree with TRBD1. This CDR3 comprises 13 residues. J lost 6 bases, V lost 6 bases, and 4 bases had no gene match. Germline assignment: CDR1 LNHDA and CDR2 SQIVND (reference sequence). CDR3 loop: CASRPTGAGELFF. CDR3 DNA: TGTGCCAGTAGACCTACAGGGGCCGGGGAGCTGTTTTTT.

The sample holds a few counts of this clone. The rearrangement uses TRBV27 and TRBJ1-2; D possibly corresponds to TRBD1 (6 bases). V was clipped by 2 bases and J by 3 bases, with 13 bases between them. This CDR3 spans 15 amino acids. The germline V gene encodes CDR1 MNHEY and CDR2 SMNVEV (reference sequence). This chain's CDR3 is CASSLNGRGDYGYTF. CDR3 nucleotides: TGTGCCAGCAGTTTAAATGGCAGGGGAGACTATGGCTACACCTTC.

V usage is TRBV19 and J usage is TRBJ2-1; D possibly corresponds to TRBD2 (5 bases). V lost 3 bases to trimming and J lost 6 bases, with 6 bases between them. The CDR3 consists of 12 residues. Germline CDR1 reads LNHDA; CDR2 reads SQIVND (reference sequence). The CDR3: CASSIGVNEQFF. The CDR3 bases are TGTGCCAGTAGTATCGGGGTCAATGAGCAGTTCTTC. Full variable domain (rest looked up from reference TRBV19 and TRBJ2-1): DGGITQSPKYLFRKEGQNVTLSCEQNLNHDAMYWYRQDPGQGLRLIYYSQIVNDFQKGDIAEGYSVSREKKESFPLTVTSAQKNPTAFYLCASSIGVNEQFFGPGTRLTVL.

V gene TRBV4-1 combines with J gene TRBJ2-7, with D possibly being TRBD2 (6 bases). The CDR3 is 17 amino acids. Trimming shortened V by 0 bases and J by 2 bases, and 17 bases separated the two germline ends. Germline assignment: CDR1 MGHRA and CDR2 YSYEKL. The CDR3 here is CASSQDRRDFITYEQYF. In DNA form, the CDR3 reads TGCGCCAGCAGCCAAGATCGGCGGGACTTTATAACCTACGAGCAGTACTTC.

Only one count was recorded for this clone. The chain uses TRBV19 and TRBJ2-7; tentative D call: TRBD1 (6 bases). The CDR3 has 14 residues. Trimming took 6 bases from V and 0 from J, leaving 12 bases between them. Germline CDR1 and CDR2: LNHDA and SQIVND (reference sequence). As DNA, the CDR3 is TGTGCCAGTAGCCCGACAGGAAGCTCCTACGAGCAGTACTTC. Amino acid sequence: CASSPTGSSYEQYF.

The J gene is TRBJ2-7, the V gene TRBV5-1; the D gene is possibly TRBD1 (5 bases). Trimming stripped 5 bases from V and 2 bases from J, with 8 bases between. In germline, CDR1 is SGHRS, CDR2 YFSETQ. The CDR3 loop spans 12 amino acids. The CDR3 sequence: CASRDSPYEQYF. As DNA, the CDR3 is TGCGCCAGCAGAGACAGCCCCTACGAGCAGTACTTC.

The CDR3 DNA follows: TGTGCCAGCAGCGTAGATCCGGGACAGGGGGCGCATAAACTGTTTTTT. Its translation is CASSVDPGQGAHKLFF. The chain recombines TRBV9 with TRBJ1-4; 12 nucleotides align to TRBD1. V shed 0 bases and J 11 bases; nucleotides not matched to a gene: 8. Germline CDR1 SGDLS, CDR2 YYNGEE. The CDR3 is 16 residues long.